Listed here are 14 T cell receptor beta chains from one sample, sequenced in a study of cytomegalovirus exposure and HLA in healthy donors. With 60 Vbeta and 13 Jbeta primers, the PCR was carried out. Measured with immunoSEQ multiplex PCR; TCRdb has only the in-frame clones, and not every one. Counted here are 150,000 to 200,000 clones, approximately 70% occurring once; the ten biggest clones make up about 2.5%. What was sequenced was PBMCs. All receptors derive from a human donor in good health.

CDR3 DNA sequence: TGTGCCACCAGCTGGCGACAGTCGGGCTACACCTTC. This gives the protein CATSWRQSGYTF. This sequence joins TRBV15 and TRBJ1-2, with D possibly matching TRBD1 (5 bases). Trimming took 5 bases from V and 8 from J, leaving 12 bases between them. Per germline, CDR1 LNHNV and CDR2 YYDKDF (reference sequence). The length of the CDR3 is 12 residues.

The chain carries TRBV4-1 and TRBJ1-2; 9 nucleotides match TRBD1. This CDR3 has 15 residues. Germline CDR1 reads MGHRA; CDR2 reads YSYEKL. The V segment lost 3 bases and the J segment 2 bases; nucleotides outside the gene matches: 4. The CDR3 DNA follows: TGCGCCAGCAGCCATCCCACAGGGGGCAACTATGGCTACACCTTC. Its protein product is CASSHPTGGNYGYTF.

The chain uses TRBV30 and TRBJ2-5; 11 bases align to TRBD2. CDR1 and CDR2 (germline): GTSNPN, SVGIG (reference sequence). CDR3 size: 19 residues. V lost 3 bases to trimming and J lost 0 bases; unmatched junction nucleotides: 15. The CDR3 region is CAWSRLRGLAGGYQETQYF. The CDR3 DNA sequence: TGTGCCTGGAGCCGACTCCGGGGTCTAGCGGGGGGCTACCAAGAGACCCAGTACTTC.

The V gene is TRBV18, the J gene TRBJ1-4; 10 bases agree with TRBD1. The CDR3 has 16 amino acids. The germline V gene encodes CDR1 KGHSH and CDR2 LQKENI. Trimming removed 2 bases from V and 6 bases from J; junction bases left unmatched: 6. The CDR3 protein is CASSPNMGTGDEKLFF. DNA of the CDR3: TGTGCCAGCTCACCAAATATGGGGACAGGGGATGAAAAACTGTTTTTT.

This chain links TRBV12-5 with TRBJ2-7, with D possibly matching TRBD2 (5 bases). The V gene's germline CDR1 is LGHNT and CDR2 FRNRAP. The CDR3 is made up of 14 amino acids. V was clipped by 7 bases and J by 7 bases, with 20 bases between them. CDR3 DNA: TGTGCTAGTGCCCGAGGAGGCACCCAGAGGGAGCAGTACTTC. This codes for CASARGGTQREQYF.

This clone showed up just once. J is TRBJ2-1 and V is TRBV7-8; 11 nucleotides align to TRBD2. From germline, CDR1 is SGHVS and CDR2 FQNEAQ. The CDR3 covers 20 residues. The trim removed 1 base at V and 0 bases at J, leaving 11 bases unmatched. The CDR3 region has the DNA TGTGCCAGCAGCTTAGGCGAGGGACTAGCGGAACCAAGCTCCTACAATGAGCAGTTCTTC. Translated: CASSLGEGLAEPSSYNEQFF.

The chain couples TRBV5-1 to TRBJ1-3, with 8 bases identical to TRBD1. The CDR3 consists of 14 residues. V lost 0 bases, J lost 6 bases, and 2 bases stayed unmatched. In germline, CDR1 is SGHRS, CDR2 YFSETQ. As DNA, the CDR3 is TGCGCCAGCAGCTTGGGGACAGGGACAAACACCATATATTTT. Its translation is CASSLGTGTNTIYF.

The chain employs TRBV5-1 and TRBJ2-7, with D possibly being TRBD2 (6 bases). The CDR3 totals 14 residues. V was trimmed by 2 bases and J by 4 bases, leaving 13 bases between them. From germline, CDR1 is SGHRS and CDR2 YFSETQ. The CDR3 here is CASSFSGGGYEQYF. In DNA form, the CDR3 reads TGCGCCAGCAGCTTTTCCGGGGGTGGGTACGAGCAGTACTTC.

This sequence joins TRBV12-5 and TRBJ2-7, with 11 nucleotides matching TRBD1. Germline CDR1 reads LGHNT; CDR2 reads FRNRAP. CDR3 size: 15 residues. Trimming took 5 bases from V and 5 from J; bases not matched to a gene: 8. For the CDR3, the DNA is TGTGCTAGTGGTCTCAGGACAGGGGGCATTAACGAGCAGTACTTC. This codes for CASGLRTGGINEQYF.

The chain joins TRBV11-1 to TRBJ1-2; D unclear. The V gene lost 4 bases and the J gene lost 8 bases, with 17 bases spanning the gap. The CDR3 covers 14 residues. CDR1 and CDR2 (germline): SGHAT, FQDESV (reference sequence). CDR3 nucleotide sequence: TGTGCCAGCAGCTCCAATAAAGGCCTCGGGGGCTACACCTTC. Residues: CASSSNKGLGGYTF.

The chain is built from TRBV9 and TRBJ2-1, with D possibly TRBD2 on 5 matching bases. Germline CDR1 and CDR2: SGDLS and YYNGEE. The CDR3 length is 13 residues. The V end lost 5 bases, the J end lost 3 bases, and 9 bases lay between the germline ends. CDR3 DNA: TGTGCCAGCAGTGGGAGCGGCTACAATGAGCAGTTCTTC. It encodes CASSGSGYNEQFF.

V gene TRBV10-1 combines with J gene TRBJ1-1; D uncertain. CDR1 is WNHNN, CDR2 SYGVQD, per germline (reference sequence). V was clipped by 4 bases and J by 1 base, with 7 bases between them. This CDR3 is built from 13 residues. Here the CDR3 reads CASSGNRNTEAFF. CDR3 coding DNA: TGCGCCAGCAGTGGAAACAGGAACACTGAAGCTTTCTTT.

The chain joins TRBV7-8 to TRBJ1-6; a possible D gene is TRBD1 (6 bases). Trimming took off 5 bases at V and 10 bases at J, with 21 bases between the two ends. CDR3 length equals 16 residues. Germline loops: CDR1 SGHVS, CDR2 FQNEAQ. The DNA of the CDR3 is TGTGCCAGCAGCGCAGGAAGACAGGTCCGTGTCTCACCCCTCCACTTT. It yields the protein CASSAGRQVRVSPLHF.

In regard to this clone: Additional DNA sequences in this sample encode the identical CDR3. The chain couples TRBV19 to TRBJ1-5; D is unclear. This CDR3 comprises 12 residues. With 3 bases removed from V and 4 bases from J, the gap between germline ends came to 4 bases. Germline-derived CDR1 and CDR2 are LNHDA and SQIVND (reference sequence). The CDR3 region has the DNA TGTGCCAGTAGTATCGGGAATCAGCCCCAGCATTTT. Translated, it gives CASSIGNQPQHF.